Listed here are 5 T cell receptor beta chains from one sample, sequenced in a study of blood T cell repertoires in COVID-19 (dated by TCRdb to the early 2020s). The library was generated by the immunoSEQ multiplex PCR assay. As stored in TCRdb, this immuneACCESS dataset retains in-frame rearrangements with V and J assigned. A fraction of the clones does not appear; measured against another copy, unresolved V genes explain less than half of the discrepancy, and the remainder lacks a known reason. For this sample there are roughly 72,000 clones; roughly 90% appear just once. The ten largest clones capture 2.5% to 3% of the sample. The sequenced sample consisted of peripheral blood. These receptors were collected from a human donor in a cohort sampled during active COVID-19.

The chain recombines TRBV18 with TRBJ2-5; tentative D call: TRBD2 (5 bases). Trimming removed 3 bases at V and 4 bases at J, with 9 bases between. The CDR3 is made up of 13 amino acids. The germline gives CDR1 KGHSH, CDR2 LQKENI. The CDR3 spells CASSPLEGETQYF. CDR3 in DNA: TGTGCCAGCTCACCGTTAGAGGGAGAGACCCAGTACTTC.

This clone was counted only a few times. The gene calls are TRBV4-2 and TRBJ2-1; a weak D match, TRBD1 (5 bases). Trimming removed 1 base at V and 7 bases at J, with 8 bases between. The CDR3 extends over 13 amino acids. Germline lookup yields CDR1 LGHNA and CDR2 YNFKEQ. The CDR3 loop is CASSQAGKNEQFF. The CDR3 DNA reads TGTGCCAGCAGCCAAGCAGGGAAGAATGAGCAGTTCTTC.

The rearrangement links TRBV18 to TRBJ2-3, with a possible D match to TRBD1 (6 bases). The CDR3 length is 15 residues. Germline CDR1 reads KGHSH; CDR2 reads LQKENI. V was shortened by 2 bases and J by 1 base, with 10 bases between the two germline ends. CDR3 nucleotides: TGTGCCAGCTCACCAAAACAGGGAGGCACAGATACGCAGTATTTT. It yields the protein CASSPKQGGTDTQYF.

The chain combines TRBV7-6 with TRBJ1-6; the D is unclear. V shed 1 base and J shed 10 bases, with 17 bases lying between them. Germline V gene sequence: CDR1 SGHVS, CDR2 FNYEAQ. The CDR3 totals 16 residues. The CDR3 is CASSLEGFRGGSPLHF. The DNA of the CDR3 is TGTGCCAGCAGCTTAGAGGGTTTTCGGGGTGGCTCACCCCTCCACTTT.

This clone came up once. The V and J genes are TRBV9 and TRBJ2-2, with TRBD2 identical over 8 bases. The germline CDR1 and CDR2 sequences are SGDLS and YYNGEE. V shed 0 bases and J 4 bases; nucleotides not matched to a gene: 5. The CDR3 is 16 residues long. The CDR3 DNA reads as TGTGCCAGCAGCGTAGGGCCAGCGGGGGTCACCGGGGAGCTGTTTTTT. Its protein product is CASSVGPAGVTGELFF. The entire variable domain, with the rest obtained from reference TRBV9 and TRBJ2-2, is as follows: DSGVTQTPKHLITATGQRVTLRCSPRSGDLSVYWYQQSLDQGLQFLIQYYNGEERAKGNILERFSAQQFPDLHSELNLSSLELGDSALYFCASSVGPAGVTGELFFGEGSRLTVL.